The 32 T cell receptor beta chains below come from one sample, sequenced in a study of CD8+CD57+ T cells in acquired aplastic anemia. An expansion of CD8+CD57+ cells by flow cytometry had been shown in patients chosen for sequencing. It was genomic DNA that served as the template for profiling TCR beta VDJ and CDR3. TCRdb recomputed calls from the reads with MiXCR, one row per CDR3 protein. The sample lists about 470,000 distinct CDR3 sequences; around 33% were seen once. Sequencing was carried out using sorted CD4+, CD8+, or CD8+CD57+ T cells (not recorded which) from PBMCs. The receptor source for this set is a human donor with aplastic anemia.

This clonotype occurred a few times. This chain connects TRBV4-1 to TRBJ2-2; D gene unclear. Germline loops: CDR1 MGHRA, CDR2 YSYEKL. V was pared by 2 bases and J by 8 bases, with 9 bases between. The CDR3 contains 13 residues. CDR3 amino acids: CASSQRLGGELFF. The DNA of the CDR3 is TGCGCCAGCAGCCAACGGTTAGGGGGGGAGCTGTTTTTT.

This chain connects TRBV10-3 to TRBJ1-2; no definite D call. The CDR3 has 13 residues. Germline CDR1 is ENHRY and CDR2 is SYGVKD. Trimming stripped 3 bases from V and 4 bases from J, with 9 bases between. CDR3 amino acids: CAISDGQTYGYTF. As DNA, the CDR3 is TGTGCCATCAGTGATGGTCAGACCTATGGCTACACCTTC.

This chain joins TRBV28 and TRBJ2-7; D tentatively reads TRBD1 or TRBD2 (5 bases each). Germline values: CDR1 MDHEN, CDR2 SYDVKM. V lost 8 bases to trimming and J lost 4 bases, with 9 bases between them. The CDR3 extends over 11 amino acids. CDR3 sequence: CASGGLYEQYF. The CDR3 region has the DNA TGTGCCAGCGGGGGTTTATACGAGCAGTACTTC.

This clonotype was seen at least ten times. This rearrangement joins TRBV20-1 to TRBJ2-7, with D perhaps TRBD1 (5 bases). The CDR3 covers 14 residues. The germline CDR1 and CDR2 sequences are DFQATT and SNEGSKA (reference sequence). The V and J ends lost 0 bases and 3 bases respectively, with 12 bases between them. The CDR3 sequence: CSARDATESYEQYF. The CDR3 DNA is TGCAGTGCTAGAGATGCGACAGAGAGCTACGAGCAGTACTTC.

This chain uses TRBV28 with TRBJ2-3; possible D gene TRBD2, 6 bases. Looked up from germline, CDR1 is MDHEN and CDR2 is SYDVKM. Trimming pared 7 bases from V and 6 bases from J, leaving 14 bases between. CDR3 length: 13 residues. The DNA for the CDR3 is TGTGCCAGCAAGGGCGGGGTCGTGGATACGCAGTATTTT. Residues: CASKGGVVDTQYF. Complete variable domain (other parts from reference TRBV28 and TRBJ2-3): DVKVTQSSRYLVKRTGEKVFLECVQDMDHENMFWYRQDPGLGLRLIYFSYDVKMKEKGDIPEGYSVSREKKERFSLILESASTNQTSMYLCASKGGVVDTQYFGPGTRLTVL.

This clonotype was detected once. CDR3 region: CSARAEPGNTIYF. The CDR3 DNA is TGCAGTGCTAGAGCAGAACCTGGAAACACCATATATTTT. J is TRBJ1-3 and V is TRBV20-1; D remains unclear. From germline, CDR1 is DFQATT and CDR2 SNEGSKA (reference sequence). Trimming left V 1 base short and J 2 bases short, with 6 bases between. There are 13 residues in the CDR3.

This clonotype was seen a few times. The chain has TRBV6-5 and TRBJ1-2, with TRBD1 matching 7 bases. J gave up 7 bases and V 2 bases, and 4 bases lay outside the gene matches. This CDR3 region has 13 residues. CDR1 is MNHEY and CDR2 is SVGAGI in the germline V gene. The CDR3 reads CASSYGQEGGYTF. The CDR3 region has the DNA TGTGCCAGCAGTTACGGACAGGAAGGTGGCTACACCTTC.

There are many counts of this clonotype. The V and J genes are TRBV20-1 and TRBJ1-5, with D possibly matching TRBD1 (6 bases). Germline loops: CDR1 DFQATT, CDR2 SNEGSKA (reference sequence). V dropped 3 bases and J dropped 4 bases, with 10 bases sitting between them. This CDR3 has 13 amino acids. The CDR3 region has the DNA TGCAGTGCTAGTGGACAGAGTAATCAGCCCCAGCATTTT. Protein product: CSASGQSNQPQHF.

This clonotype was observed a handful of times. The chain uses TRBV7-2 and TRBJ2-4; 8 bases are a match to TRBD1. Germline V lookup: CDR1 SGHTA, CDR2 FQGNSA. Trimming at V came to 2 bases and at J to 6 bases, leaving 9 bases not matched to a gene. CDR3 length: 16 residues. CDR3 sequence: CASSLKFGGQANIQYF. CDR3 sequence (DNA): TGTGCCAGCAGCTTAAAATTCGGGGGACAGGCAAACATTCAGTACTTC. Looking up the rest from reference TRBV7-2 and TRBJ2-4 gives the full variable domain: GAGVSQSPSNKVTEKGKDVELRCDPISGHTALYWYRQSLGQGLEFLIYFQGNSAPDKSGLPSDRFSAERTGGSVSTLTIQRTQQEDSAVYLCASSLKFGGQANIQYFGAGTRLSVL.

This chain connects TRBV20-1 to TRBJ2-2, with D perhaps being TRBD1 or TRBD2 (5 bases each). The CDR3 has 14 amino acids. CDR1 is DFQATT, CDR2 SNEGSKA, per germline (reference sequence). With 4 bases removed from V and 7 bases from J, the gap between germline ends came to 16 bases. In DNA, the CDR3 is TGCAGTGCTAAACCCGGGATGCAGGGCGGGGAGCTGTTTTTT. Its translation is CSAKPGMQGGELFF.

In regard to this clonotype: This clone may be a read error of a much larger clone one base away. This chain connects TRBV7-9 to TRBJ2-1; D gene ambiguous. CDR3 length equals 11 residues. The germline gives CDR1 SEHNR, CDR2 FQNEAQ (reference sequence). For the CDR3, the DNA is TGTGTCAGCAGCCCACGGGATGAGCAGTTCTTC. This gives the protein CVSSPRDEQFF.

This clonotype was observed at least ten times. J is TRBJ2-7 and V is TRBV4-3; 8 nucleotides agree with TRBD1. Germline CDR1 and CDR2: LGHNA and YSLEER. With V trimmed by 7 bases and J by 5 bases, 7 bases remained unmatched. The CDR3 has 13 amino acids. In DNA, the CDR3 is TGCGCCAGCAACCGGGACAGGTTCCACGAGCAGTACTTC. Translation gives CASNRDRFHEQYF.

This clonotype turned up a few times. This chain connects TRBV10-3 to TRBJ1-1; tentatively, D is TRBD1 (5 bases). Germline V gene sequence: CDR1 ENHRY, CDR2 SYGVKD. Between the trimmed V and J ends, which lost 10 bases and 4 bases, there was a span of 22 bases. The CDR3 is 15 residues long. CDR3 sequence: CASMGRGGWSTEAFF. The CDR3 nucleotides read TGTGCCAGCATGGGAAGGGGTGGCTGGAGCACTGAAGCTTTCTTT.

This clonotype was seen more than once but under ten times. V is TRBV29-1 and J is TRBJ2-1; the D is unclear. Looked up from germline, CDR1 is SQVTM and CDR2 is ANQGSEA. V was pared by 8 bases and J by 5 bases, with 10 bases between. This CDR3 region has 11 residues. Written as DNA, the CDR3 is TGCAGCTTAGCAGCAAACAATGAGCAGTTCTTC. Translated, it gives CSLAANNEQFF.

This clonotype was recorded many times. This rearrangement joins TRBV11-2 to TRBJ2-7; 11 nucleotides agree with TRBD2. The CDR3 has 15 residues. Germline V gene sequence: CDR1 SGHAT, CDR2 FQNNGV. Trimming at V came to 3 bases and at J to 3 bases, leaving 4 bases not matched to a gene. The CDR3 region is CASSFRLAGSYEQYF. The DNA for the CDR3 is TGTGCCAGCAGCTTCCGACTAGCGGGGAGCTACGAGCAGTACTTC.

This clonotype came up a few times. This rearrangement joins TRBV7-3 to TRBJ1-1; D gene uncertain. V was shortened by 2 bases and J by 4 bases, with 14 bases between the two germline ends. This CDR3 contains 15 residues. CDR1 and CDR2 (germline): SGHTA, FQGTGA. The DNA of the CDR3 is TGTGCCAGCAGCTTATATGATGTGTTGGCCACTGAAGCTTTCTTT. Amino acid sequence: CASSLYDVLATEAFF.

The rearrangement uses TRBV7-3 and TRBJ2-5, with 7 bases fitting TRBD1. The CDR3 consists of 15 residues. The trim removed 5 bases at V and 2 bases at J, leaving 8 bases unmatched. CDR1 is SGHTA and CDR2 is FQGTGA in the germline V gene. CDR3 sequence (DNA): TGTGCCAGCAGCCGACAGGGATGGCGGCAAGAGACCCAGTACTTC. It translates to CASSRQGWRQETQYF.

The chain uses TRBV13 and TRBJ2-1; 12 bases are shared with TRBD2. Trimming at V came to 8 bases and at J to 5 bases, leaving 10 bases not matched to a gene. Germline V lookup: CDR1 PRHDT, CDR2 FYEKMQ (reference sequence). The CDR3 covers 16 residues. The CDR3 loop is CASGRLAGVNHNEQFF. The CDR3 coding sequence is TGTGCCAGCGGGAGACTAGCGGGAGTGAATCACAATGAGCAGTTCTTC.

The DNA of the CDR3 is TGTGCCAGCAGCTTCCCAGCCGGACCCCTCCACTTT. Translation: CASSFPAGPLHF. V usage is TRBV7-2 and J usage is TRBJ1-6, with no clear D. The CDR3 covers 12 residues. The ends were cut back, 3 bases at V and 12 bases at J, with 9 bases in the middle. Germline CDR1 SGHTA, CDR2 FQGNSA.

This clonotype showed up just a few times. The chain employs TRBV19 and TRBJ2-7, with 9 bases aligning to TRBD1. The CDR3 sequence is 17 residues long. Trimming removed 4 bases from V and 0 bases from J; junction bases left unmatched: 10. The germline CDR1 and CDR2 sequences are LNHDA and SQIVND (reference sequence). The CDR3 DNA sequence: TGTGCCAGTAGTACACAGGGGGGGGACAGGGTCTCCTACGAGCAGTACTTC. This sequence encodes CASSTQGGDRVSYEQYF.

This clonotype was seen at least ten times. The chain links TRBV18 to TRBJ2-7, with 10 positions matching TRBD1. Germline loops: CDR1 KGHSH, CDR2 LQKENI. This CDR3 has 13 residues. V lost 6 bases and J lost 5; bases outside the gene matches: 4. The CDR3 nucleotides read TGTGCCAGCTCCTTCGGACAGGGGGACGAGCAGTACTTC. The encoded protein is CASSFGQGDEQYF.

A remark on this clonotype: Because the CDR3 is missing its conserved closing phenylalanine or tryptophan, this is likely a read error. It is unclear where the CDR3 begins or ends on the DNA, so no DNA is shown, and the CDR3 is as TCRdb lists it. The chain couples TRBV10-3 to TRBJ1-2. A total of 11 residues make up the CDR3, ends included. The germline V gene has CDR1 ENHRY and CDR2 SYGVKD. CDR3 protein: CASSLGTTTTY.

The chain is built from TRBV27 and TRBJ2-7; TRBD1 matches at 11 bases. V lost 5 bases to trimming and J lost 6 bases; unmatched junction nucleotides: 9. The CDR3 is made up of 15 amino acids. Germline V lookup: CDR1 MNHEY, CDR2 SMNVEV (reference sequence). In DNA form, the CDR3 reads TGTGCCAGCAGTCCCATAAGGACAGGGGGCTCCGAGCAGTACTTC. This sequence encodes CASSPIRTGGSEQYF.

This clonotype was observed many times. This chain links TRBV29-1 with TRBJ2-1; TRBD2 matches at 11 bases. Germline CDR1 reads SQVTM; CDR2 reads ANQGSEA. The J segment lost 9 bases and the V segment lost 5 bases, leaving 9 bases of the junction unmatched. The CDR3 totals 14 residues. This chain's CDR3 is CSVSIAGGPIEQFF. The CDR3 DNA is TGCAGCGTTTCCATAGCGGGAGGGCCTATTGAGCAGTTCTTC.

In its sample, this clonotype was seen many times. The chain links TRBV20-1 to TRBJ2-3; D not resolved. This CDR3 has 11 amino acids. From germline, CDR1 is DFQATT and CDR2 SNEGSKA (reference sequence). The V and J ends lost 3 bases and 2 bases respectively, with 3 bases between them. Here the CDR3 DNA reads TGCAGTGCTAGGTCCACAGATACGCAGTATTTT. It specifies CSARSTDTQYF.

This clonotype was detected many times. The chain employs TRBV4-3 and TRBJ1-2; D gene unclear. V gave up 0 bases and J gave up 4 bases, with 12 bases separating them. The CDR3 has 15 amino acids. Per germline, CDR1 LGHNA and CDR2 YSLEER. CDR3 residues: CASSQDSVNPYGYTF. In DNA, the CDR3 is TGCGCCAGCAGCCAAGACAGTGTTAATCCCTATGGCTACACCTTC.

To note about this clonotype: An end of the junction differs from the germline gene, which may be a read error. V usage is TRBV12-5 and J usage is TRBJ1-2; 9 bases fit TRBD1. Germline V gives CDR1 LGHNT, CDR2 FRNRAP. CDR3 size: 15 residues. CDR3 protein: CASDLVTGGSYGYTF. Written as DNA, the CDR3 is TGTGCTAGTGATTTGGTAACAGGGGGCTCCTATGGCTACACCTTC.

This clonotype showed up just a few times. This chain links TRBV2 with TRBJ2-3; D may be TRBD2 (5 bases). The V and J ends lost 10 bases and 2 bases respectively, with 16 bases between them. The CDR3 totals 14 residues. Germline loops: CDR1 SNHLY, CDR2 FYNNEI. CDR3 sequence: CATRADSITDTQYF. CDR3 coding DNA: TGTGCCACACGGGCGGACTCCATCACAGATACGCAGTATTTT.

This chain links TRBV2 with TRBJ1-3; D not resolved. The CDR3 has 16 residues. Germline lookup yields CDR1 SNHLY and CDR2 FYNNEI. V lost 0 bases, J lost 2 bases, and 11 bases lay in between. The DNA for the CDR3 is TGTGCCAGCAGTGAAGCGCTTCCTGGCGCTGGAAACACCATATATTTT. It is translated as CASSEALPGAGNTIYF.

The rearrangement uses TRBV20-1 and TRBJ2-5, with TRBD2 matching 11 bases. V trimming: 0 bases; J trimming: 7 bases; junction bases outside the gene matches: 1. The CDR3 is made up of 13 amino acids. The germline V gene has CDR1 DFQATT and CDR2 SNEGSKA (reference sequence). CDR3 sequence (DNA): TGCAGTGCTAGAGAAGGGACTAGCGGGACCCAGTACTTC. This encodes CSAREGTSGTQYF.

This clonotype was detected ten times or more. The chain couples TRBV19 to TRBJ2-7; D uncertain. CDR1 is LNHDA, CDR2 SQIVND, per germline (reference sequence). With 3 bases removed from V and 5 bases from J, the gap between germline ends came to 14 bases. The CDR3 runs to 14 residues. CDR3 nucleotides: TGTGCCAGTAGTATCTCTCTGGGTCCGGACGAGCAGTACTTC. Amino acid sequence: CASSISLGPDEQYF.

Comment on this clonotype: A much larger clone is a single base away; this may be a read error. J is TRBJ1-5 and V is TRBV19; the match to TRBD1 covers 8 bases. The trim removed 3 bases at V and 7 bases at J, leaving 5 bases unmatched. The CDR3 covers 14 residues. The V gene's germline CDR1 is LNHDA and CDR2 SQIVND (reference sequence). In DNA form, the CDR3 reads TGTGCCAGTAGTATGGACAGGGTAGGCCAGCCCCAGCATTTT. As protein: CASSMDRVGQPQHF.